This TCR beta chain was recovered during a study of cytomegalovirus exposure and HLA in healthy donors. The study ran its PCR with 60 Vbeta and 13 Jbeta primers. Repertoires were generated with immunoSEQ multiplex PCR, while TCRdb's copy carries only in-frame clones and drops some. The profile shows around 100,000 clones, around 83% of them singletons. Study findings and constraints: The listing of about 150 TCR beta chains classed them as cytomegalovirus-associated. Most TCR beta V segments were productive about 87% or about 30% of the time in an earlier analysis. Later analysis identified a missense DCLRE1C variant that was linked to TCR beta V- and J-gene trimming. Relative to the roughly 700-donor mean, N-insertions were reportedly fewer in an Asian-associated ancestry cluster in a later analysis.

CDR3 length: 16 residues. The V and J ends lost 0 bases and 4 bases, in that order; junction bases with no gene match: 8. CDR1 is GTSNPN, CDR2 SVGIG, per germline (reference sequence). Note on this clone: Its antigen is not identified.

The rearrangement links TRBV30 to TRBJ2-3; TRBD2 agrees at 9 bases. The material sequenced was PBMCs. The receptor was isolated from a man aged 25 to 40 in good health and CMV-seronegative. The CDR3 DNA sequence: TGTGCCTGGAGTGTATCTCCGGCGGGGGGGGCAGATACGCAGTATTTT. This translates into CAWSVSPAGGADTQYF. Supplemented by reference TRBV30 and TRBJ2-3, the full variable domain reads SQTIHQWPATLVQPVGSPLSLECTVEGTSNPNLYWYRQAAGRGLQLLFYSVGIGQISSEVPQNLSASRPQDRQFILSSKKLLLSDSGFYLCAWSVSPAGGADTQYFGPGTRLTVL.